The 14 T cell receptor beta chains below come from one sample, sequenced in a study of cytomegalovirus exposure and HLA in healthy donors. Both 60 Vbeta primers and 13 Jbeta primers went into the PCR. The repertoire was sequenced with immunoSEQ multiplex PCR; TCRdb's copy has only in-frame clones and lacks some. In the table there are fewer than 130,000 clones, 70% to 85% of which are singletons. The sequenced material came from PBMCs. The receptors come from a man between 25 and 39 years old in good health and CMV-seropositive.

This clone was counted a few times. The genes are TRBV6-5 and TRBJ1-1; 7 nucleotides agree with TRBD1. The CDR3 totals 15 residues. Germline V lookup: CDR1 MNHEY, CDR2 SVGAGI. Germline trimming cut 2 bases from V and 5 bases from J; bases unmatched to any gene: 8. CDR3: CASSYTTGRRTEAFF. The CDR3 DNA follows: TGTGCCAGCAGTTACACGACAGGGAGGAGGACTGAAGCTTTCTTT.

The CDR3 here is CSAGLLGGTEAFF. CDR3 bases: TGCAGCGCCGGACTACTCGGAGGCACTGAAGCTTTCTTT. The rearrangement links TRBV29-1 to TRBJ1-1; D is unclear. Trimming took 7 bases from V and 4 from J, leaving 16 bases between them. The germline gives CDR1 SQVTM, CDR2 ANQGSEA. This CDR3 region has 13 residues.

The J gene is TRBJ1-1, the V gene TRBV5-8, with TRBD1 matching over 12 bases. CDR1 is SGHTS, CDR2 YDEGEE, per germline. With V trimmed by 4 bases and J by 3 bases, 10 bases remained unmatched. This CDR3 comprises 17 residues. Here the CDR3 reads CASSRGTGGSSHTEAFF. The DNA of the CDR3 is TGTGCCAGCAGCCGGGGGACAGGGGGCAGCAGCCACACTGAAGCTTTCTTT.

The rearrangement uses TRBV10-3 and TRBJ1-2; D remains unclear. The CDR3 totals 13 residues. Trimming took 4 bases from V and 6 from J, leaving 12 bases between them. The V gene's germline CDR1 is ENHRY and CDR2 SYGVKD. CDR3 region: CAISGRPGNGYTF. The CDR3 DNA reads TGTGCCATCAGTGGCCGACCCGGGAATGGCTACACCTTC.

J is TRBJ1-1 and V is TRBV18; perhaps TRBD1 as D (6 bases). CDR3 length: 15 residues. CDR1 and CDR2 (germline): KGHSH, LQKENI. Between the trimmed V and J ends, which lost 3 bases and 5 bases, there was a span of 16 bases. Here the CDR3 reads CASSPNSGDGTEAFF. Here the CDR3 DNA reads TGTGCCAGCTCACCGAACTCAGGGGATGGAACTGAAGCTTTCTTT.

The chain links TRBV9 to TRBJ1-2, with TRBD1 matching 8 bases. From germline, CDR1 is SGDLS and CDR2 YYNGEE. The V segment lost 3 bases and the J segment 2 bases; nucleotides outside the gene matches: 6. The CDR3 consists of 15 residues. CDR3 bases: TGTGCCAGCAGCGGATGGACAGGGACGAACTATGGCTACACCTTC. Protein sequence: CASSGWTGTNYGYTF.

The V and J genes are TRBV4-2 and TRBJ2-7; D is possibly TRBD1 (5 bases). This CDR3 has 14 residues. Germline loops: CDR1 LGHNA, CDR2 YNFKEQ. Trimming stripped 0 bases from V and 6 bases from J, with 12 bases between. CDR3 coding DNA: TGTGCCAGCAGCCAAGATCGAGGTAGGGGCGAGCAGTACTTC. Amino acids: CASSQDRGRGEQYF.

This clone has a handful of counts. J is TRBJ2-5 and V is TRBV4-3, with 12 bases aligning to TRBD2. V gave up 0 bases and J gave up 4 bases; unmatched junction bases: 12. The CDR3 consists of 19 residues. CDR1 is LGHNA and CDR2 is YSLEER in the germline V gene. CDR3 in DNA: TGCGCCAGCAGCCAAGATCTGAAGCTAGCGGGGGGGCGGAGAGAGACCCAGTACTTC. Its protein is CASSQDLKLAGGRRETQYF.

The CDR3 sequence is CASSVAEGGISGELFF. The CDR3 DNA reads TGTGCCAGCAGCGTAGCTGAAGGAGGAATTAGCGGGGAGCTGTTTTTT. The V call is TRBV9, the J call TRBJ2-2; D might be TRBD2 (5 bases). The CDR3 spans 16 residues. Looked up from germline, CDR1 is SGDLS and CDR2 is YYNGEE. Trimming removed 0 bases at V and 7 bases at J, with 16 bases between.

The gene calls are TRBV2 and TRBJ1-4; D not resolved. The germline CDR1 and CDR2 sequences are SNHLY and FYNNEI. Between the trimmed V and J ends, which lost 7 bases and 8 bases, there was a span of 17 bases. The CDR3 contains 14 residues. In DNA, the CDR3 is TGTGCCAGCATCAGCGCGGTGATCAGCGAAAAACTGTTTTTT. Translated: CASISAVISEKLFF.

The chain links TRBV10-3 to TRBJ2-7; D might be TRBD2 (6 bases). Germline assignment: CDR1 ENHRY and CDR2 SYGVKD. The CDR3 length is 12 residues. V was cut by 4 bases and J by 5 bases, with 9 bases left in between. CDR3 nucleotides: TGTGCCATCAGTGGTGCTAGCGACGAGCAGTACTTC. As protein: CAISGASDEQYF.

The CDR3 loop reads CASSLVSGKTQETQYF. Written as DNA, the CDR3 is TGTGCCAGCAGCTTAGTTTCAGGGAAAACTCAAGAGACCCAGTACTTC. This chain links TRBV11-2 with TRBJ2-5, with D possibly TRBD1 on 5 matching bases. Germline CDR1 and CDR2: SGHAT and FQNNGV. The ends were cut back, 1 base at V and 2 bases at J, with 14 bases in the middle. The CDR3 runs to 16 residues. Variable domain in full (rest from reference TRBV11-2 and TRBJ2-5): EAGVAQSPRYKIIEKRQSVAFWCNPISGHATLYWYQQILGQGPKLLIQFQNNGVVDDSQLPKDRFSAERLKGVDSTLKIQPAKLEDSAVYLCASSLVSGKTQETQYFGPGTRLLVL.

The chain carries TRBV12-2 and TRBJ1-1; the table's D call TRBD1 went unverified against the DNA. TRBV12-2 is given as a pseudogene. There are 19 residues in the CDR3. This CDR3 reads CASRLAMGAGVSVNTEAFF. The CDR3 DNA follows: TGTGCAAGTCGCTTAGCGATGGGGGCAGGCGTGTCGGTGAACACTGAAGCTTTCTTT.

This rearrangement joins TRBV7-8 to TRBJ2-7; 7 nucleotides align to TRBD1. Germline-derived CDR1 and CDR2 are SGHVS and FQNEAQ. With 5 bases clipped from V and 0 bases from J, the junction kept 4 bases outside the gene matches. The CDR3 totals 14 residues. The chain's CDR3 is CASSPGGNSYEQYF. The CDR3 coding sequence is TGTGCCAGCAGCCCAGGGGGAAACTCCTACGAGCAGTACTTC.